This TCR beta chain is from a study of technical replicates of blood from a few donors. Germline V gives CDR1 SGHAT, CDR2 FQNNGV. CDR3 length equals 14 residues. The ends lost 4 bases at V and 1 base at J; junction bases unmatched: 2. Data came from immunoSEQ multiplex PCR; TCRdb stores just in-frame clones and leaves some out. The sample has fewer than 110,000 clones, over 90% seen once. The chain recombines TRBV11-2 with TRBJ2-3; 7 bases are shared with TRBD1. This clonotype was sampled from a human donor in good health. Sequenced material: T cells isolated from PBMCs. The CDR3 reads CASSSDRGTDTQYF. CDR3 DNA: TGTGCCAGCAGCTCCGACAGGGGCACAGATACGCAGTATTTT.